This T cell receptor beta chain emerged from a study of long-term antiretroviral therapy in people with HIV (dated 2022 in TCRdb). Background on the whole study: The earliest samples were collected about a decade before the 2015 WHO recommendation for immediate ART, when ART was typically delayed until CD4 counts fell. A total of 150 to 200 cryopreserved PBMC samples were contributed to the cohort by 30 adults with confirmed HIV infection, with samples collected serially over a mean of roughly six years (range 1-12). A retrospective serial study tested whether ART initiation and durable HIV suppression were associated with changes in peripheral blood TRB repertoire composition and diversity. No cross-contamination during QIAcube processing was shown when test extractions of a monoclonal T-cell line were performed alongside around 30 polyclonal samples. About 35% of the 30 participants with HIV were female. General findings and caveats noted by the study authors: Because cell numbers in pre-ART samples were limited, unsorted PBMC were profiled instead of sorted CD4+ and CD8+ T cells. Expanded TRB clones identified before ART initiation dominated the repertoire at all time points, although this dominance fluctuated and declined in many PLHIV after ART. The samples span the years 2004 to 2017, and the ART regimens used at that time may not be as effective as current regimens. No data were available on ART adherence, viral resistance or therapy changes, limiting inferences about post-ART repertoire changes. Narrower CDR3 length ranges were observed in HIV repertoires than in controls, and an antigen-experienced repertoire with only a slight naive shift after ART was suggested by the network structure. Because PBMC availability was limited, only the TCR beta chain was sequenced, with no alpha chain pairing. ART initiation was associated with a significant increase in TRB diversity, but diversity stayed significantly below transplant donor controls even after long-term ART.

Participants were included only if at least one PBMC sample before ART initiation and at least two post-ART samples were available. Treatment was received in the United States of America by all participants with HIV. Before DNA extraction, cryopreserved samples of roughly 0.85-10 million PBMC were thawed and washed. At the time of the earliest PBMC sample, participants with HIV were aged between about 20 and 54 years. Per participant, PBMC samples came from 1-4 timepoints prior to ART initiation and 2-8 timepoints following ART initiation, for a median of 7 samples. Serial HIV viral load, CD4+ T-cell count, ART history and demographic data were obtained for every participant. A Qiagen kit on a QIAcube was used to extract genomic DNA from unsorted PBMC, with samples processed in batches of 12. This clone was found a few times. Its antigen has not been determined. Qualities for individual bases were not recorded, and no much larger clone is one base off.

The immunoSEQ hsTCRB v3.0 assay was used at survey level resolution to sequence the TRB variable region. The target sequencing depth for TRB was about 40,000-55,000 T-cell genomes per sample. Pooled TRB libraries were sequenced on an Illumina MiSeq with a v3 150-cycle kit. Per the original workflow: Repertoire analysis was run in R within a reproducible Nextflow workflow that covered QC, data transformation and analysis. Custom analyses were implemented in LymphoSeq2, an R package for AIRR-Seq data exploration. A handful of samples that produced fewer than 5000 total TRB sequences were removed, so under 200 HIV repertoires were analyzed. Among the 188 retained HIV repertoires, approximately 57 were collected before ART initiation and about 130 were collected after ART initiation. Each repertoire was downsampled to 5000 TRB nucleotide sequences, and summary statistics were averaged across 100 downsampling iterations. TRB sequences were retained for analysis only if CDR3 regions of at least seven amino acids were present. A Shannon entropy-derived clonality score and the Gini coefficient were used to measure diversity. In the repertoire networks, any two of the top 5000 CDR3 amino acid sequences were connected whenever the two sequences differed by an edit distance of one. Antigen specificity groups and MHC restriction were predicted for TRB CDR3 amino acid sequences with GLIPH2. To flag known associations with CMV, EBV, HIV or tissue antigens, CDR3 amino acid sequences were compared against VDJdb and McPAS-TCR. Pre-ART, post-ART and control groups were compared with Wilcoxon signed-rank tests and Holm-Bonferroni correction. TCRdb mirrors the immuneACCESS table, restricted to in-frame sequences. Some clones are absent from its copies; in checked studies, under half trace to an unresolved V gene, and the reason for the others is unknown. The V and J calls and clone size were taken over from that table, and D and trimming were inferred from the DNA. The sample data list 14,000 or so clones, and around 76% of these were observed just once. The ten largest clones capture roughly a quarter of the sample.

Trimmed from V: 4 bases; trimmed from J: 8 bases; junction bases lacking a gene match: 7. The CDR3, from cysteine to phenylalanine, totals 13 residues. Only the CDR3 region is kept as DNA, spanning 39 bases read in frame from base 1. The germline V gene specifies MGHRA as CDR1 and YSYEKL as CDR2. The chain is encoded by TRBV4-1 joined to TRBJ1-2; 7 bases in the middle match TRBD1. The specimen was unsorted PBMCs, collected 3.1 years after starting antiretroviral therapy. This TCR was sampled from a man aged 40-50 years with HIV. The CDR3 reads CASSRMTGSGYTF. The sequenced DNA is TGCGCCAGCAGCCGAATGACAGGGTCCGGCTACACCTTC.